The clone carrying this T cell receptor (beta chain) was seen more than once but under ten times. Its antigen is not known. 5'RACE primed from the constant segment yielded TCR alpha and TCR beta cDNA libraries bearing sample barcodes and UMIs. One entry per CDR3 protein, called by TCRdb with MiXCR from the 5' RACE reads. The sample records 350,000 or so distinct CDR3 sequences, 10% to 15% being singletons. Looked up from germline, CDR1 is SGHRS and CDR2 is YFSETQ. CDR3 size: 11 residues. Between the trimmed V and J ends, which lost 8 bases and 1 base, there was a span of 4 bases. This sample is part of a study of T-cell memory formation after mild COVID-19. Across the study: Largely donor-specific TCR clusters were found. Findings of the study overall: Clones which contracted sat mainly in CM and EM if CD4+, and in EMRA if CD8+. The pre-infection memory compartment contained some responding clones, suggesting cross-reactive memory joined.

Sample: PBMCs or a T cell subset sorted from them (not recorded which). This sequence joins TRBV5-1 and TRBJ2-4; the D is unclear. This sequence was found in a man between 18 and 35 years old who had mild COVID-19 (a few samples of this study predate the infection). Cell type and time point are not known. CDR3 sequence reads: CARRAKNIQYF. The DNA for the CDR3 is TGCGCCAGAAGGGCCAAAAACATTCAGTACTTC.